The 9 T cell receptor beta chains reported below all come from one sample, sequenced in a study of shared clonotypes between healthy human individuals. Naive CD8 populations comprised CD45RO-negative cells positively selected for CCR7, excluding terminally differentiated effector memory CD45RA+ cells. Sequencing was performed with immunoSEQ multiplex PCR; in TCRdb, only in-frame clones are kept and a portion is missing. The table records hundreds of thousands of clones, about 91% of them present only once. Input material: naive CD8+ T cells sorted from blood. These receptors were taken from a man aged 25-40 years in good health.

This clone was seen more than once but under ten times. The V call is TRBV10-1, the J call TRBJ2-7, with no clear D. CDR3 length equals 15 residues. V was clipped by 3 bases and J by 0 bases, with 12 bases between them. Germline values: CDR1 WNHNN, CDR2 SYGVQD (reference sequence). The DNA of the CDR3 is TGCGCCAGCAGTGACGATGGGAAGAGCTCCTACGAGCAGTACTTC. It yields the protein CASSDDGKSSYEQYF.

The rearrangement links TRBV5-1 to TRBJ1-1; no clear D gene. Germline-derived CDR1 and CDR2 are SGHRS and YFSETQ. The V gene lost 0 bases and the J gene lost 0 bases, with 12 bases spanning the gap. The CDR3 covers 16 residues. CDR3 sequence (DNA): TGCGCCAGCAGCTTGGCCAACGAACATTTGAACACTGAAGCTTTCTTT. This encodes CASSLANEHLNTEAFF.

In DNA form, the CDR3 reads TGTGCCAGCAGCGGGAGAAGGAGCACAGATACGCAGTATTTT. It is translated as CASSGRRSTDTQYF. The chain uses TRBV27 and TRBJ2-3; TRBD2 might be the D (6 bases). Germline values: CDR1 MNHEY, CDR2 SMNVEV (reference sequence). Trimming cost V 6 bases and J 0 bases, with 10 bases left between them. CDR3 length: 14 residues.

CDR3 loop: CASSLQGGTYEQYF. CDR3 sequence (DNA): TGTGCCAGCAGCTTACAGGGAGGAACCTACGAGCAGTACTTC. This sequence joins TRBV7-9 and TRBJ2-7; D may be TRBD2 (6 bases). CDR1 SEHNR and CDR2 FQNEAQ come from the germline V gene (reference sequence). The V end was cut by 2 bases, the J end by 2 bases, with 10 bases between. The CDR3 extends over 14 amino acids.

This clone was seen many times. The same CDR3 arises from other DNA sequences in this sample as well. The CDR3 sequence is CASSSAYGYTF. The CDR3 DNA is TGTGCCAGCAGCTCGGCGTATGGCTACACCTTC. This chain joins TRBV28 and TRBJ1-2, with no clear D. Between the trimmed V and J ends, which lost 6 bases and 5 bases, there was a span of 7 bases. CDR3 length equals 11 residues. Germline values: CDR1 MDHEN, CDR2 SYDVKM.

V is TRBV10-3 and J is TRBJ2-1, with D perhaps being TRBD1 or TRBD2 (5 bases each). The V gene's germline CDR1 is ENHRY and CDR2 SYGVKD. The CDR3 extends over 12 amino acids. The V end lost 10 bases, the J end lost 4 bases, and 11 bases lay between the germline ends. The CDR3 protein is CATHEGYNEQFF. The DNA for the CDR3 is TGTGCCACGCACGAGGGGTACAATGAGCAGTTCTTC.

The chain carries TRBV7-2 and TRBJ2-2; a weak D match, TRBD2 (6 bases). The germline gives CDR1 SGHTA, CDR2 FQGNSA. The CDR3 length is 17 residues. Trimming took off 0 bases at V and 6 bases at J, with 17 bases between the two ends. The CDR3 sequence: CASSLAGPSVWAGELFF. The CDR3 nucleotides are TGTGCCAGCAGCTTAGCGGGACCTAGCGTTTGGGCCGGGGAGCTGTTTTTT. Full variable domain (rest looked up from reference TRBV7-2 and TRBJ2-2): GAGVSQSPSNKVTEKGKDVELRCDPISGHTALYWYRQSLGQGLEFLIYFQGNSAPDKSGLPSDRFSAERTGGSVSTLTIQRTQQEDSAVYLCASSLAGPSVWAGELFFGEGSRLTVL.

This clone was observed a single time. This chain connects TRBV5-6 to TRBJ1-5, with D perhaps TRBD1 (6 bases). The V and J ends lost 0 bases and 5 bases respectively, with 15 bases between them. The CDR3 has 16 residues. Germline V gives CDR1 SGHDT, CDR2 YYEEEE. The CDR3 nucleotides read TGTGCCAGCAGCTTGGGATCGACAGGACGGGATCAGCCCCAGCATTTT. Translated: CASSLGSTGRDQPQHF.

CDR3 bases: TGTGCCAGCAGCCTTGAAGGAGGGCCAACTTCGGTCAATGAGCAGTTCTTC. This sequence encodes CASSLEGGPTSVNEQFF. The J gene is TRBJ2-1, the V gene TRBV5-4; TRBD2 is a possible D gene (6 bases). Germline CDR1 is SGHNT and CDR2 is YYREEE (reference sequence). V was clipped by 4 bases and J by 6 bases, with 23 bases between them. The CDR3 is made up of 17 amino acids. Supplemented by reference TRBV5-4 and TRBJ2-1, the full variable domain reads ETGVTQSPTHLIKTRGQQVTLRCSSQSGHNTVSWYQQALGQGPQFIFQYYREEENGRGNFPPRFSGLQFPNYSSELNVNALELDDSALYLCASSLEGGPTSVNEQFFGPGTRLTVL.